This T cell receptor beta chain came from a study of blood T cell repertoires in COVID-19. Overall study context: Sites across the United States, Italy and Spain contributed samples from acute and convalescent COVID-19. PBMCs, B-cell-depleted T cells, or T cells provided the cDNA or gDNA that made up the material.

Ages ranged from about 18 to 90 years, with residence in 20 to 30 US areas. The germline CDR1 and CDR2 sequences are LNHDA and SQIVND (reference sequence). This CDR3 is 13 amino acids long. V shed 4 bases and J 6 bases; nucleotides not matched to a gene: 6. Profiled with immunoSEQ multiplex PCR; TCRdb holds only in-frame clones, not every one. Seen here are about 250,000 clones, more than 65% observed once, and the top ten hold roughly 3.2%. The chain combines TRBV19 with TRBJ2-7; 7 nucleotides agree with TRBD1. The receptor was derived from a man in his fifties who had recovered from COVID-19. Source material: PBMCs or T cells enriched from blood (not recorded which). For the CDR3, the DNA is TGTGCCAGTAGTACCACAGGGGTGCCCGAGCAGTACTTC. Translation gives CASSTTGVPEQYF.